The clone carrying this T cell receptor (beta chain) was counted a few times. Clones were read by immunoSEQ multiplex PCR, and TCRdb kept only the in-frame ones, dropping some. Of 280,000 or so clones listed, 85% to 90% are singletons. V was clipped by 0 bases and J by 6 bases; unmatched bases: 3. The CDR3 covers 15 residues. Germline V gene lookup returns CDR1 SGHNT and CDR2 YYREEE (reference sequence). The entry originates in a study of blood T cell repertoires in COVID-19. The sample was PBMCs or T cells enriched from blood (not recorded which). The clonotype comes from a woman aged 45-60 years who had been exposed to COVID-19. The rearrangement links TRBV5-4 to TRBJ1-6, with TRBD1 identical over 7 bases. In DNA, the CDR3 is TGTGCCAGCAGCTTGGGTGGGACAGTTAATTCACCCCTCCACTTT. Amino acid sequence: CASSLGGTVNSPLHF. The variable domain in full, with the rest retrieved from reference TRBV5-4 and TRBJ1-6, is ETGVTQSPTHLIKTRGQQVTLRCSSQSGHNTVSWYQQALGQGPQFIFQYYREEENGRGNFPPRFSGLQFPNYSSELNVNALELDDSALYLCASSLGGTVNSPLHFGNGTRLTVT.